The 18 T cell receptor beta chains given below trace back to one sample, sequenced in a study of monozygotic twins with cystic fibrosis (dated by TCRdb to the early 2020s). The library came from the immunoSEQ multiplex PCR assay. The table comes from immuneACCESS by way of TCRdb, which keeps in-frame sequences with V and J called. Part of the clones is missing from these tables; in studies checked, under half for an unresolved V gene and the rest for unknown reasons. This sample lists 25,000 to 35,000 clones; around 85% were detected once. 0.88% of the sample comes from the top ten. Sequenced input: blood. The source is a girl aged 2-10 years with cystic fibrosis.

The sample holds a few counts of this clone. The chain couples TRBV30 to TRBJ1-4, with no clear D. V lost 0 bases, J lost 8 bases, and 7 bases lay in between. The CDR3 loop spans 12 amino acids. Germline V lookup: CDR1 GTSNPN, CDR2 SVGIG (reference sequence). The CDR3 DNA is TGTGCCTGGAGTGTTCATCAGGAAAAACTGTTTTTT. This codes for CAWSVHQEKLFF.

This clone was seen a single time. The gene calls are TRBV9 and TRBJ2-4, with 8 bases matching TRBD1. The CDR3 loop spans 15 amino acids. V gave up 2 bases and J gave up 7 bases; unmatched junction bases: 8. CDR1 is SGDLS and CDR2 is YYNGEE in the germline V gene. The CDR3 sequence is CASSVTGDTLNIQYF. The CDR3 nucleotides are TGTGCCAGCAGCGTGACAGGGGATACCCTTAACATTCAGTACTTC.

The chain links TRBV5-1 to TRBJ2-7, with TRBD2 matching over 12 bases. Germline assignment: CDR1 SGHRS and CDR2 YFSETQ. Losses at the gene ends were 3 bases for V and 6 bases for J; bases not matched to a gene: 7. The CDR3 runs 15 residues. DNA of the CDR3: TGCGCCAGCAGCTCTGGACTAGCGGGATATTTCGAGCAGTACTTC. Protein product: CASSSGLAGYFEQYF.

V and J are TRBV4-1 and TRBJ2-2; no reliable D call. V was shortened by 1 base and J by 8 bases, with 5 bases between the two germline ends. The CDR3 contains 12 residues. Germline CDR1 reads MGHRA; CDR2 reads YSYEKL. The CDR3 bases are TGCGCCAGCAGCCAAGTAAGGGGGGAGCTGTTTTTT. It translates to CASSQVRGELFF.

The chain employs TRBV28 and TRBJ2-5; possibly TRBD2 for D (6 bases). The CDR3 covers 15 residues. The ends were cut back, 5 bases at V and 5 bases at J, with 18 bases in the middle. Germline CDR1 reads MDHEN; CDR2 reads SYDVKM. The CDR3 reads CASSTGLNRGETQYF. CDR3 in DNA: TGTGCCAGCAGTACGGGACTCAATCGCGGGGAGACCCAGTACTTC.

The V gene is TRBV28, the J gene TRBJ1-1; D gene uncertain. Germline V gives CDR1 MDHEN, CDR2 SYDVKM. Between the trimmed V and J ends, which lost 6 bases and 11 bases, there was a span of 19 bases. The CDR3 has 13 amino acids. CDR3 loop: CASSFPWASVAFF. CDR3 coding DNA: TGTGCCAGCAGCTTTCCTTGGGCGAGCGTTGCTTTCTTT.

V gene TRBV7-9 combines with J gene TRBJ2-7; 8 bases fit TRBD2. There are 15 residues in the CDR3. The junction had 9 bases not matched to a gene; V was cut back by 5 bases and J by 3 bases. Germline CDR1 reads SEHNR; CDR2 reads FQNEAQ (reference sequence). In nucleotides, the CDR3 is TGTGCCAGCAGCACCACTAGCGGCGGGTACTACGAGCAGTACTTC. This translates into CASSTTSGGYYEQYF.

CDR3: CASSHSDINNEQFF. The CDR3 DNA reads TGCGCCAGCAGCCATTCGGACATTAACAATGAGCAGTTCTTC. This rearrangement joins TRBV4-1 to TRBJ2-1; maybe TRBD1 (5 bases). This CDR3 is built from 14 residues. V lost 3 bases and J lost 5, with 11 bases in between. CDR1 is MGHRA, CDR2 YSYEKL, per germline.

This clone has a handful of counts. The gene calls are TRBV9 and TRBJ2-6; D gene uncertain. V was shortened by 0 bases and J by 2 bases, with 6 bases between the two germline ends. The CDR3 spans 15 residues. Per germline, CDR1 SGDLS and CDR2 YYNGEE. The CDR3 nucleotides are TGTGCCAGCAGCGTAGCGGGTCCTGGGGCCAACGTCCTGACTTTC. Protein: CASSVAGPGANVLTF.

The rearrangement links TRBV6-5 to TRBJ2-7; TRBD2 matches at 11 bases. Germline V gene sequence: CDR1 MNHEY, CDR2 SVGAGI. V lost 2 bases to trimming and J lost 2 bases; unmatched junction nucleotides: 2. The CDR3 is 15 residues long. CDR3 in amino acids: CASSYGTSGTYEQYF. The CDR3 DNA reads TGTGCCAGCAGTTACGGGACTAGCGGTACCTACGAGCAGTACTTC.

The genes are TRBV6-6 and TRBJ2-7; TRBD1 is a possible D gene (5 bases). Germline assignment: CDR1 MNHNY and CDR2 SVGAGI (reference sequence). The V gene lost 6 bases and the J gene lost 2 bases, with 8 bases spanning the gap. CDR3 size: 12 residues. The CDR3, as DNA: TGTGCCAGCAGCCCAGGGCCCTACGAGCAGTACTTC. The encoded protein is CASSPGPYEQYF.

To note about this clone: The sample carries other DNA sequences with the same CDR3. The V gene is TRBV10-2, the J gene TRBJ2-2; no clear D. V lost 11 bases and J 1 base, leaving 8 bases between the germline ends. Looked up from germline, CDR1 is WSHSY and CDR2 is SAAADI. The length of the CDR3 is 12 residues. CDR3 in DNA: TGCGCCTCCCGACAGAACACCGGGGAGCTGTTTTTT. It specifies CASRQNTGELFF.

This chain links TRBV5-1 with TRBJ1-6; no clear D gene. The CDR3 extends over 12 amino acids. In germline, CDR1 is SGHRS, CDR2 YFSETQ. Trimming stripped 0 bases from V and 5 bases from J, with 0 bases between. CDR3: CASSLDNSPLHF. CDR3 in DNA: TGCGCCAGCAGCTTGGATAATTCACCCCTCCACTTT.

V gene TRBV5-4 combines with J gene TRBJ2-2; either TRBD1 or TRBD2 may fit D (5 bases each). This CDR3 has 17 residues. V was pared by 7 bases and J by 2 bases, with 21 bases between. Germline assignment: CDR1 SGHNT and CDR2 YYREEE (reference sequence). The CDR3 DNA reads TGTGCCAGCTTCCCCGGACGGGGCCGGATCAACACCGGGGAGCTGTTTTTT. This translates into CASFPGRGRINTGELFF.

The chain joins TRBV7-8 to TRBJ2-1, with 12 bases aligning to TRBD2. CDR1 and CDR2 from the germline V gene are SGHVS and FQNEAQ. The V gene end was trimmed by 3 bases and the J gene end by 7 bases; junction bases not matched to a gene: 7. This CDR3 is built from 16 residues. CDR3 nucleotides: TGTGCCAGCAGCTTTTCTAGCGGGAGGGCCCCTAATGAGCAGTTCTTC. It specifies CASSFSSGRAPNEQFF.

V usage is TRBV19 and J usage is TRBJ1-3; possibly TRBD1 for D (5 bases). CDR1 LNHDA and CDR2 SQIVND come from the germline V gene (reference sequence). This CDR3 has 17 residues. Deletions cut 3 bases from V and 0 bases from J, with 15 bases between. CDR3 nucleotide sequence: TGTGCCAGTAGTATCATTTCTCAGGGCGGCTCTGGAAACACCATATATTTT. Translation: CASSIISQGGSGNTIYF.

V usage is TRBV4-1 and J usage is TRBJ2-1; 13 bases align to TRBD2. Trimming took 3 bases from V and 0 from J; bases not matched to a gene: 8. The germline V gene encodes CDR1 MGHRA and CDR2 YSYEKL. This CDR3 contains 19 residues. Written as DNA, the CDR3 is TGCGCCAGCAGCCAGAGAGGACTAGCGGGAGAAGGCTCCTACAATGAGCAGTTCTTC. It specifies CASSQRGLAGEGSYNEQFF.

The CDR3, as DNA: TGTGCCAGCAGCTCCTTCCTTGGCATGAACACTGAAGCTTTCTTT. Amino acids: CASSSFLGMNTEAFF. V and J are TRBV7-2 and TRBJ1-1; D unresolved. The CDR3 runs 15 residues. Germline CDR1 is SGHTA and CDR2 is FQGNSA. Trimming pared 4 bases from V and 0 bases from J, leaving 12 bases between. Combining the CDR3 with reference TRBV7-2 and TRBJ1-1 gives the whole variable domain GAGVSQSPSNKVTEKGKDVELRCDPISGHTALYWYRQSLGQGLEFLIYFQGNSAPDKSGLPSDRFSAERTGGSVSTLTIQRTQQEDSAVYLCASSSFLGMNTEAFFGQGTRLTVV.